This T cell receptor (beta chain) stems from a study of OX40 agonist ivuxolimab in advanced cancers. Study overall: Treatment of patients was with ivuxolimab, an agonistic anti-OX40 (CD134) antibody.

Profiling relied on immunoSEQ multiplex PCR, and the TCRdb table lists in-frame clones only, not all of them. There are about 44,000 clones in the sample; 70% to 90% occur only once, and around half lies in the top ten. To note about this clone: Its antigen is currently unknown.

Study-wide findings and caveats: Patients with a partial response at 0.1-3.0 mg/kg had among the lowest clonal expansion.

Patients with a history of autoimmune disease or on systemic immunosuppression were excluded. The receptor's source is an adult with an advanced solid tumor such as melanoma, head and neck, liver or kidney cancer. The sample here was CD4+ or CD8+ T cells sorted from blood, taken in a trial of the OX40 agonist ivuxolimab.

The CDR3 loop is CASSLEKGAVDTQYF. CDR3 in DNA: TGCGCCAGCAGCTTGGAAAAGGGGGCGGTAGATACGCAGTATTTT. This rearrangement joins TRBV5-1 to TRBJ2-3; 7 bases match TRBD1. V dropped 0 bases and J dropped 5; count of bases not matched to a gene: 6. The CDR3 runs 15 residues. Per the germline V gene, CDR1 is SGHRS and CDR2 is YFSETQ.